One and the same sample provided the 23 T cell receptor beta chains below, sequenced in a study of blood T cell repertoires in COVID-19. Clones were read by immunoSEQ multiplex PCR, and TCRdb kept only the in-frame ones, dropping some. Of about 220,000 clones in the sample, around 83% were seen once. The sequencing sample was made of peripheral blood. These receptors were taken from a woman aged 45-65 years with COVID-19, enrolled during active disease.

The chain couples TRBV5-1 to TRBJ2-5, with 10 bases fitting TRBD2. Trimming took 4 bases from V and 4 from J; bases not matched to a gene: 13. This CDR3 contains 17 residues. Germline CDR1 reads SGHRS; CDR2 reads YFSETQ. CDR3 sequence reads: CASSPSLSGGARETQYF. In DNA, the CDR3 is TGCGCCAGCAGCCCCTCACTCAGCGGGGGGGCACGAGAGACCCAGTACTTC.

This clone occurred a few times. This chain links TRBV14 with TRBJ1-5, with D unresolved. This CDR3 has 17 amino acids. Germline assignment: CDR1 SGHDN and CDR2 FVKESK. Trimming took off 0 bases at V and 0 bases at J, with 12 bases between the two ends. In nucleotides, the CDR3 is TGTGCCAGCAGCCAAGATGGAAATCGAGGTAGCAATCAGCCCCAGCATTTT. This gives the protein CASSQDGNRGSNQPQHF.

This clone is a singleton in its sample. The chain employs TRBV27 and TRBJ1-6; D is perhaps TRBD1 (6 bases). Deletions cut 7 bases from V and 10 bases from J, with 23 bases between. The CDR3 loop spans 16 amino acids. From germline, CDR1 is MNHEY and CDR2 SMNVEV (reference sequence). CDR3 nucleotide sequence: TGTGCCAGCACTCTCGACTTCCGGGACATAAGGTCACCCCTCCACTTT. Its translation: CASTLDFRDIRSPLHF.

This chain connects TRBV11-2 to TRBJ2-7, with a weak D call TRBD2 (6 bases). Germline CDR1 and CDR2: SGHAT and FQNNGV. The V and J ends lost 0 bases and 5 bases respectively, with 11 bases between them. CDR3 size: 14 residues. The CDR3 nucleotides are TGTGCCAGCAGCTTAGAAGGAGGGGCCCACGAGCAGTACTTC. Its protein is CASSLEGGAHEQYF.

The chain employs TRBV27 and TRBJ2-3; tentatively, D is TRBD2 (5 bases). V was cut by 5 bases and J by 1 base, with 13 bases left in between. The germline V gene encodes CDR1 MNHEY and CDR2 SMNVEV (reference sequence). The CDR3 has 15 amino acids. CDR3 DNA sequence: TGTGCCAGCAGTCACACGGGGAGAGGCACAGATACGCAGTATTTT. Translating it yields CASSHTGRGTDTQYF.

The chain uses TRBV27 and TRBJ2-7; D might be TRBD1 (5 bases). Trimming removed 3 bases at V and 3 bases at J, with 18 bases between. CDR3 size: 16 residues. CDR1 is MNHEY, CDR2 SMNVEV, per germline (reference sequence). CDR3 region: CASSFRVGTGYYEQYV. The DNA for the CDR3 is TGTGCCAGCAGTTTCCGGGTGGGAACAGGATACTACGAGCAGTACGTC.

The chain carries TRBV6-6 and TRBJ1-5; D is unresolved. The CDR3 has 13 amino acids. Germline V gene data show CDR1 as MNHNY and CDR2 as SVGAGI (reference sequence). V lost 2 bases and J lost 3, with 5 bases in between. The chain's CDR3 is CASSYSSNQPQHF. CDR3 sequence (DNA): TGTGCCAGCAGTTACAGCTCCAATCAGCCCCAGCATTTT.

About this clone itself: Other DNA sequences in this specimen translate into the identical CDR3. The J gene is TRBJ2-5, the V gene TRBV7-6; TRBD2 matches 9 bases. After removal of 2 bases from V and 5 bases from J, the junction contained 6 bases not matched to a gene. CDR3 length: 15 residues. CDR1 and CDR2 (germline): SGHVS, FNYEAQ. The CDR3 coding sequence is TGTGCCAGCAGCTTATCATTAGCGGGGGTCGAGACCCAGTACTTC. Translated, it gives CASSLSLAGVETQYF.

This clone was seen a single time. The chain is built from TRBV24-1 and TRBJ2-2; maybe TRBD1 (5 bases). This CDR3 comprises 14 residues. The ends were cut back, 9 bases at V and 7 bases at J, with 17 bases in the middle. CDR1 and CDR2 (germline): KGHDR, SFDVKD. CDR3 coding DNA: TGTGCCACCGGGGCGGAGAGTTCCAACGGGGAGCTGTTTTTT. Amino acids: CATGAESSNGELFF.

The chain employs TRBV2 and TRBJ2-7, with 13 nucleotides matching TRBD2. Germline trimming cut 5 bases from V and 2 bases from J; bases unmatched to any gene: 3. Germline lookup yields CDR1 SNHLY and CDR2 FYNNEI. The CDR3 runs to 15 residues. The CDR3 region has the DNA TGTGCCAGCAGTCCCGGGACTAGCGGGACCTACGAGCAGTACGTC. Translated: CASSPGTSGTYEQYV.

The V gene is TRBV10-1, the J gene TRBJ2-7; perhaps TRBD1 as D (5 bases). Germline V gene data show CDR1 as WNHNN and CDR2 as SYGVQD (reference sequence). The length of the CDR3 is 14 residues. V was trimmed by 5 bases and J by 0 bases, leaving 11 bases between them. Written as DNA, the CDR3 is TGCGCCAGCAGTCCGCAGGGAAGCTCCTACGAGCAGTACGTC. Amino acids: CASSPQGSSYEQYV.

This clone occurred a few times. The CDR3: CASSRGQGSSTDTQYF. Written as DNA, the CDR3 is TGTGCCAGCAGTCGCGGACAGGGATCTAGCACAGATACGCAGTATTTT. V and J are TRBV11-3 and TRBJ2-3; 8 nucleotides align to TRBD1. Germline V gives CDR1 SGHNT, CDR2 YENEEA. This CDR3 is built from 16 residues. V dropped 6 bases and J dropped 0; count of bases not matched to a gene: 8. The whole variable domain, filled in from reference TRBV11-3 and TRBJ2-3, reads EAGVVQSPRYKIIEKKQPVAFWCNPISGHNTLYWYLQNLGQGPELLIRYENEEAVDDSQLPKDRFSAERLKGVDSTLKIQPAELGDSAVYLCASSRGQGSSTDTQYFGPGTRLTVL.

V usage is TRBV7-9 and J usage is TRBJ2-4; D gene uncertain. Trimming shortened V by 5 bases and J by 0 bases, and 8 bases separated the two germline ends. In germline, CDR1 is SEHNR, CDR2 FQNEAQ (reference sequence). The CDR3 runs to 14 residues. This chain's CDR3 is CASSPSGAKNIQYF. The CDR3 DNA reads TGTGCCAGCAGCCCCTCCGGAGCCAAAAACATTCAGTACTTC.

The chain is built from TRBV10-3 and TRBJ2-3; 8 bases agree with TRBD2. Germline assignment: CDR1 ENHRY and CDR2 SYGVKD. V gave up 3 bases and J gave up 2 bases; unmatched junction bases: 4. The length of the CDR3 is 15 residues. As DNA, the CDR3 is TGTGCCATCAGTGATTATAGCGGGGTCACAGATACGCAGTATTTT. It translates to CAISDYSGVTDTQYF.

The chain has TRBV19 and TRBJ2-7, with 11 bases identical to TRBD1. Looked up from germline, CDR1 is LNHDA and CDR2 is SQIVND (reference sequence). J gave up 10 bases and V 4 bases, and 9 bases lay outside the gene matches. The CDR3 runs to 14 residues. The CDR3 reads CASSTGQGALRQYF. The CDR3, as DNA: TGTGCCAGTAGTACCGGACAGGGGGCGCTTAGACAGTACTTC.

The V and J genes are TRBV15 and TRBJ1-1, with D hard to call. V was clipped by 1 base and J by 0 bases, with 12 bases between them. Germline V lookup: CDR1 LNHNV, CDR2 YYDKDF (reference sequence). The CDR3 runs to 16 residues. The CDR3 reads CATSRALGSLNTEAFF. The CDR3 DNA reads TGTGCCACCAGCAGAGCCCTGGGCAGTCTGAACACTGAAGCTTTCTTT.

The V gene is TRBV15, the J gene TRBJ2-1; a weak D match, TRBD1 (5 bases). This CDR3 spans 16 amino acids. Germline assignment: CDR1 LNHNV and CDR2 YYDKDF (reference sequence). V gave up 0 bases and J gave up 2 bases, with 11 bases separating them. The CDR3 protein is CATSREYPGPYNEQFF. The CDR3 bases are TGTGCCACCAGCAGAGAGTATCCAGGGCCCTACAATGAGCAGTTCTTC.

The chain is built from TRBV7-2 and TRBJ2-1, with D possibly matching TRBD1 (5 bases). Germline V gene lookup returns CDR1 SGHTA and CDR2 FQGNSA. The CDR3 sequence is 14 residues long. V was cut by 3 bases and J by 5 bases, with 11 bases left in between. CDR3 DNA: TGTGCCAGCAGCTTCGATAGGGGTGACAATGAGCAGTTCTTC. Protein sequence: CASSFDRGDNEQFF.

The rearrangement joins TRBV27 to TRBJ1-1, with 7 bases fitting TRBD1. The germline gives CDR1 MNHEY, CDR2 SMNVEV (reference sequence). V lost 2 bases to trimming and J lost 0 bases; unmatched junction nucleotides: 0. This CDR3 is built from 14 residues. The CDR3, as DNA: TGTGCCAGCAGTTTACAGGGGGTGAACACTGAAGCTTTCTTT. Translating it yields CASSLQGVNTEAFF.

This clone has just one count. The chain links TRBV15 to TRBJ1-5; weak D call: TRBD1 (5 bases). The germline V and J ends were trimmed by 3 bases and 2 bases, with 14 bases remaining between them. Germline V lookup: CDR1 LNHNV, CDR2 YYDKDF (reference sequence). The CDR3 has 16 amino acids. The CDR3 protein is CATSRGRNRRNQPQHF. The CDR3 bases are TGTGCCACCAGCAGGGGGCGGAATAGGCGCAATCAGCCCCAGCATTTT.

V usage is TRBV6-5 and J usage is TRBJ2-2; TRBD2 matches at 9 bases. The CDR3 has 14 residues. V shed 5 bases and J 5 bases; nucleotides not matched to a gene: 3. Germline V gene sequence: CDR1 MNHEY, CDR2 SVGAGI. In DNA form, the CDR3 reads TGTGCCAGCAGTAGCGGGGGGCGGACCGGGGAGCTGTTTTTT. This sequence encodes CASSSGGRTGELFF.

This chain connects TRBV7-8 to TRBJ1-4; 7 nucleotides agree with TRBD1. V lost 1 base, J lost 7 bases, and 12 bases stayed unmatched. The CDR3 is made up of 17 amino acids. Germline V gene sequence: CDR1 SGHVS, CDR2 FQNEAQ. CDR3 residues: CASSLGTGQVVREKLFF. The CDR3 DNA reads TGTGCCAGCAGCTTAGGGACCGGACAGGTAGTTCGTGAAAAACTGTTTTTT.

The genes are TRBV2 and TRBJ1-2; D unresolved. Looked up from germline, CDR1 is SNHLY and CDR2 is FYNNEI. V gave up 2 bases and J gave up 2 bases, with 9 bases separating them. The CDR3 length is 14 residues. Written as DNA, the CDR3 is TGTGCCAGCAGTGAACAAAACACAAACTATGGCTACACCTTC. Protein sequence: CASSEQNTNYGYTF.